This record looks at one T cell receptor beta chain sequence and its context. The sample has other DNA sequences that encode this CDR3 too. These data are taken from a study of cytomegalovirus exposure and HLA in healthy donors. CDR1 is SGHRS, CDR2 YFSETQ, per germline. CDR3 length: 14 residues. V shed 0 bases and J shed 1 base, with 6 bases lying between them. PCR primers comprised 60 Vbeta and 13 Jbeta primers. Method: immunoSEQ multiplex PCR; TCRdb's copy keeps in-frame clones and lacks some. The table includes over 150,000 clones, roughly 82% detected once. V usage is TRBV5-1 and J usage is TRBJ2-3; tentatively, D is TRBD2 (6 bases). The sequence was collected from a girl aged 10-17 years in good health and CMV-seropositive. The sample was PBMCs. The CDR3 region is CASSLGEGTDTQYF. In DNA form, the CDR3 reads TGCGCCAGCAGCTTGGGGGAGGGCACAGATACGCAGTATTTT.